This TCR beta chain was sequenced in a study of CD8 T cells in Susac syndrome. As for the study in general: Blood was drawn from patients with Susac syndrome. At that point, they were therapy-naive, on corticosteroids, or on intravenous immunoglobulin alone.

Reverse transcription of roughly 0.5 to 1 ug RNA was performed with random hexamers. Amplification of TCR beta CDR3 was carried out by immunoSEQ multiplex PCR, which covered 54 Vbeta and 13 Jbeta segments. MiXCR, applied by TCRdb to the immunoSEQ multiplex PCR reads, yields one record per CDR3 protein. This sample has some 150,000 distinct CDR3 sequences, with 95% found just once. Study results and caveats: Within Susac syndrome CD4+ T cell repertoires, clonal expansion was not evident.

As to this clonotype: Its target is unknown.

Sequencing input: CD4+ T cells from PBMCs. This receptor was taken from a human donor with Susac syndrome.

The CDR3 is CASSQVSGLGTGELFF. The CDR3 nucleotides are TGCGCCAGCAGCCAAGTTAGCGGCCTGGGGACCGGGGAGCTGTTTTTT. This chain uses TRBV4-3 with TRBJ2-2; possibly TRBD2 for D (6 bases). V was pared by 1 base and J by 5 bases, with 14 bases between. This CDR3 region has 16 residues. Germline V gene lookup returns CDR1 LGHNA and CDR2 YSLEER.